The text below deals with one T cell receptor (beta chain). The data are from a study of blood T cell repertoires in COVID-19. Turning to the study itself: From T cells, B-cell-depleted T cells, or PBMCs came the material, which was cDNA or gDNA.

V lost 2 bases to trimming and J lost 5 bases, with 19 bases between them. Germline lookup yields CDR1 MNHEY and CDR2 SVGEGT. This CDR3 has 17 amino acids. The authors' processing: Researchers report that nucleated cell counts were estimated from reference gene primer amplification. Assay: immunoSEQ multiplex PCR; the TCRdb copy retains only in-frame clones and omits some. The DNA was the basis for D and trimming; V, J and clone size are from that table. This sample has about 81,000 clones, with about 88% found just once. This chain joins TRBV6-2 or TRBV6-3 and TRBJ2-1, with D tentatively TRBD1 (5 bases). The clonotype comes from a woman aged 80 or over with active COVID-19. The sample taken for sequencing was peripheral blood. This CDR3 reads CASSYTAVWGRNNEQFF. In DNA form, the CDR3 reads TGTGCCAGCAGTTACACCGCCGTATGGGGCAGGAACAATGAGCAGTTCTTC.